The 3 T cell receptor beta chains listed next were all sequenced from one sample in a study of blood T cell repertoires in COVID-19. Repertoires were generated with immunoSEQ multiplex PCR, while TCRdb's copy carries only in-frame clones and drops some. The sample includes 100,000 to 150,000 clones, nearly 90% of them seen just once. Sequencing was done on a sample of peripheral blood. The receptors shown here come from a woman older than 75 with acute or convalescent COVID-19.

The gene calls are TRBV21-1 and TRBJ1-6; the D segment call TRBD1 is taken from the table without a DNA check. TRBV21-1 is classified as a pseudogene. The CDR3 length is 17 residues. DNA for the CDR3: TGTGCCAGCAGCGGACAGGGGAAAAAGGCCTATAATTCACCCCTCCACTTT. This sequence encodes CASSGQGKKAYNSPLHF.

The chain is built from TRBV5-1 and TRBJ2-7; D may be TRBD2 (6 bases). Trimming pared 0 bases from V and 6 bases from J, leaving 25 bases between. The CDR3 spans 18 residues. Germline CDR1 and CDR2: SGHRS and YFSETQ. The DNA for the CDR3 is TGCGCCAGCAGCTTGGCCCTGAATCCCGGAGGGAGAATCGTCGAGCAGTACTTC. Its protein is CASSLALNPGGRIVEQYF.

J is TRBJ1-1 and V is TRBV11-2; D not certain. Trimming took off 2 bases at V and 2 bases at J, with 9 bases between the two ends. There are 14 residues in the CDR3. CDR1 SGHAT and CDR2 FQNNGV come from the germline V gene. The DNA for the CDR3 is TGTGCCAGCAGCTTAAGTAGATTAAACACTGAAGCTTTCTTT. It specifies CASSLSRLNTEAFF.